This T cell receptor (beta chain) came from a study of blood T cell repertoires in COVID-19. The study counted Cohort 3 donors as recovered given two negative PCRs, clearance, or symptom resolution. This CDR3 has 12 amino acids. Germline V lookup: CDR1 LGHDT, CDR2 YNNKEL (reference sequence). V lost 8 bases, J lost 7 bases, and 3 bases stayed unmatched. In the authors' methods: Estimated nucleated cell counts came from reference gene primer amplification. The data were produced by immunoSEQ multiplex PCR, yet TCRdb's version contains in-frame clones alone and is incomplete. The DNA gave D and trimming, while V, J and clone size come from that table. The table records roughly 190,000 clones, approximately 91% of them present only once.

The chain is built from TRBV3-1 (or the pseudogene TRBV3-2) and TRBJ1-2, with TRBD1 identical over 11 bases. What was sequenced was PBMCs or T cells enriched from blood (not recorded which). This TCR derives from a woman aged 18-29 years who had recovered from COVID-19. The CDR3 loop reads CASGTGGFGYTF. As DNA, the CDR3 is TGTGCCAGCGGGACAGGGGGGTTTGGCTACACCTTC.